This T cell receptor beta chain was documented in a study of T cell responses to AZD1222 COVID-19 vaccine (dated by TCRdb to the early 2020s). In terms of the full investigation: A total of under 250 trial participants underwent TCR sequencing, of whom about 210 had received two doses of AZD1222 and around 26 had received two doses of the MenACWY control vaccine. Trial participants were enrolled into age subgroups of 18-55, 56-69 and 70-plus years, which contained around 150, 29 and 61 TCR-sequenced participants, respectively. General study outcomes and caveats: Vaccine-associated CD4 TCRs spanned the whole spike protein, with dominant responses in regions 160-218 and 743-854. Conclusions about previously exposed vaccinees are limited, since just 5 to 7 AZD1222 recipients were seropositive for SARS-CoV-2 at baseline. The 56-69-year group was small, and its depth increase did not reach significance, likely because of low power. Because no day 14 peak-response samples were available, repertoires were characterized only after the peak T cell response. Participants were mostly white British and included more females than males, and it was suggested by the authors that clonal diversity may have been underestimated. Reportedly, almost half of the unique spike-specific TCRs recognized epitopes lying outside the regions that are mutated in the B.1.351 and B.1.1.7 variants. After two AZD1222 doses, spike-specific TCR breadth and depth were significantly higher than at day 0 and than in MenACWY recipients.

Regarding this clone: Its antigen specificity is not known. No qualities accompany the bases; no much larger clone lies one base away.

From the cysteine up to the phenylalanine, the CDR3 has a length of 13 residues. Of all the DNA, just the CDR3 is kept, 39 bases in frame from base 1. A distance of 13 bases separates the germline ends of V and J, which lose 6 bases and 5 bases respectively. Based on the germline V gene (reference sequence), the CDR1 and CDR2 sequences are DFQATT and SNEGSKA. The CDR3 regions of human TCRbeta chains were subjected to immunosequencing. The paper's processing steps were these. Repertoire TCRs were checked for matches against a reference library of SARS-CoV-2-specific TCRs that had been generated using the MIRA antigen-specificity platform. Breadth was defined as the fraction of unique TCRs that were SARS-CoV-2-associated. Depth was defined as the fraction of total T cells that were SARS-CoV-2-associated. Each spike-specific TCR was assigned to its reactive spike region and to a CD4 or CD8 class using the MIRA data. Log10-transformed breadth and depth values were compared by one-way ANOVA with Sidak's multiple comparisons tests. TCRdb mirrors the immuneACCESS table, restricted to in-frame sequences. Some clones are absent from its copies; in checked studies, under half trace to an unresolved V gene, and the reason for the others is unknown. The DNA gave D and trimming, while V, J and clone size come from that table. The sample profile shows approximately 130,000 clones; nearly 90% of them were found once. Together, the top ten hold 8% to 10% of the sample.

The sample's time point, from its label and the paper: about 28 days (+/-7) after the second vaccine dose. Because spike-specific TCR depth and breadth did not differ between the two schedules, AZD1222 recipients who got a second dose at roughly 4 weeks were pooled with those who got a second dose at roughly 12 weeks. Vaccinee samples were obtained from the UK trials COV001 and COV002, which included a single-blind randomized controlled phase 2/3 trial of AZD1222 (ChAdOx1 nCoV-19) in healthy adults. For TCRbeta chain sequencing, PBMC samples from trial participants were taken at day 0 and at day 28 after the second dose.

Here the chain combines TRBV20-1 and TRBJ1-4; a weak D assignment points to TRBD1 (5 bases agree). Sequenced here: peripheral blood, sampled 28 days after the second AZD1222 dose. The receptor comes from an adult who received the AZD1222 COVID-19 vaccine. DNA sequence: TGCAGTGCCAGTCCCGGGGGGAATGAAAAACTGTTTTTT. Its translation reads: CSASPGGNEKLFF.